The source of this TCR beta chain is a study of blood T cell repertoires in COVID-19. Germline CDR1 and CDR2: SGHNT and YYREEE (reference sequence). The V gene lost 4 bases and the J gene lost 0 bases, with 14 bases spanning the gap. The CDR3 contains 16 residues. Sequenced by immunoSEQ multiplex PCR; TCRdb stores in-frame clones only, minus some. The repertoire has about 210,000 clones, about 86% of them found once; the top ten carry more than 8%. The chain links TRBV5-4 to TRBJ2-1; tentative D call: TRBD2 (6 bases). Sequencing was done on a sample of peripheral blood. The receptor was isolated from a woman aged 45 to 65 with acute or convalescent COVID-19. CDR3 sequence reads: CASSPGGASSYNEQFF. The CDR3 nucleotides read TGTGCCAGCAGCCCTGGCGGGGCTAGCTCCTACAATGAGCAGTTCTTC.